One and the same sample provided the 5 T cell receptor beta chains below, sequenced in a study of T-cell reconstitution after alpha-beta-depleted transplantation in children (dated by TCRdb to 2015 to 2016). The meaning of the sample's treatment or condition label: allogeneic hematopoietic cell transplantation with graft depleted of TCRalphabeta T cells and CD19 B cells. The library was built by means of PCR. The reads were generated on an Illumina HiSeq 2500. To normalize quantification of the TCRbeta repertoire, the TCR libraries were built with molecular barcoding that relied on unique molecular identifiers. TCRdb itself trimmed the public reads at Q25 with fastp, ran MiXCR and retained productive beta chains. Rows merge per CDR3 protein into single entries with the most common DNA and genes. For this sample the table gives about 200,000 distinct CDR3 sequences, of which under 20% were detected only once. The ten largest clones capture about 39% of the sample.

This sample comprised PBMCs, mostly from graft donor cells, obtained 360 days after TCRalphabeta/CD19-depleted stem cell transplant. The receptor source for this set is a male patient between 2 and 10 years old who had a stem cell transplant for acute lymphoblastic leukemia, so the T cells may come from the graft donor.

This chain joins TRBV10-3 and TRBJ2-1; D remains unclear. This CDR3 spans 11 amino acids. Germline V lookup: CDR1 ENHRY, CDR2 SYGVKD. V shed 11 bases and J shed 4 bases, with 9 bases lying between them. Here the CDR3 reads CASHQYNEQFF. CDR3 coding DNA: TGTGCCTCCCATCAGTACAATGAGCAGTTCTTC.

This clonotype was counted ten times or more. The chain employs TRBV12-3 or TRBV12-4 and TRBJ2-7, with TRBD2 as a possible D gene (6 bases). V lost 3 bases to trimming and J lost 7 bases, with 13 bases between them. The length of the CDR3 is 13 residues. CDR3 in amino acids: CASSFPAGREQYF. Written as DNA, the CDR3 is TGTGCCAGCAGTTTCCCCGCGGGGAGGGAGCAGTACTTC.

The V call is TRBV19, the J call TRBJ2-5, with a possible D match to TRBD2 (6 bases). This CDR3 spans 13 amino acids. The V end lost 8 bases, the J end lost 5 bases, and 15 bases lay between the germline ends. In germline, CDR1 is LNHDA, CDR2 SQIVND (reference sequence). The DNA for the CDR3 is TGTGCCAGTGGCGAGGGGCTAGCGGAGACCCAGTACTTC. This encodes CASGEGLAETQYF.

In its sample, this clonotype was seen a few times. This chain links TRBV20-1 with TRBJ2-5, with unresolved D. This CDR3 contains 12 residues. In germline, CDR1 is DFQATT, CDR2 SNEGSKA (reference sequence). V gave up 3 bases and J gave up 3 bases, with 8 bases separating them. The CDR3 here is CSASRSKETQYF. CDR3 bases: TGCAGTGCTAGCAGGTCAAAAGAGACCCAGTACTTC.

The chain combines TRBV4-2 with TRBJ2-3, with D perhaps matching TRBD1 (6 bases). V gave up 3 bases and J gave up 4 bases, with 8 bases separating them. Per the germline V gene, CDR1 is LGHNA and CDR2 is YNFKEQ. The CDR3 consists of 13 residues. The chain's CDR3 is CASSQKGADTQYF. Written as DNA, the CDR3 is TGTGCCAGCAGCCAGAAGGGGGCAGATACGCAGTATTTT.